This TCR beta chain was captured by sequencing in a study of glioma-infiltrating T cells. Many counts were recorded for this clonotype. Its antigen remains unknown. The CDR3 has 15 amino acids. The ends lost 5 bases at V and 5 bases at J; junction bases unmatched: 5. Germline loops: CDR1 SGHTA, CDR2 FQGNSA. Study-level points and caveats: CDR3 overlap between tissue and blood was very small. Above-expected tissue-blood divergence occurred in all gliomas, most in low-grade ones.

TCR alpha and beta CDR3 regions were amplified from RNA using iRepertoire nested multiplex PCR. One-step reverse transcription and amplification started from around 100-400 ng of tissue mRNA or PBMC total RNA. TCRdb reprocessed the multiplex PCR reads via MiXCR and lists one record per CDR3 protein. The sample lists 90,000 to 100,000 distinct CDR3 sequences; 35% to 45% were seen once. The sequenced sample consisted of glioma tissue, nonneoplastic brain tissue, or PBMCs (not recorded which). The chain uses TRBV7-2 and TRBJ2-4; 11 bases agree with TRBD1. This receptor was identified in a human donor with low-grade glioma or glioblastoma, undergoing nonglioma brain surgery, or in good health (not recorded which). The DNA of the CDR3 is TGTGCCAGCAGCCGATCGGGACAGGGGGAAAACATTCAGTACTTC. Protein sequence: CASSRSGQGENIQYF.